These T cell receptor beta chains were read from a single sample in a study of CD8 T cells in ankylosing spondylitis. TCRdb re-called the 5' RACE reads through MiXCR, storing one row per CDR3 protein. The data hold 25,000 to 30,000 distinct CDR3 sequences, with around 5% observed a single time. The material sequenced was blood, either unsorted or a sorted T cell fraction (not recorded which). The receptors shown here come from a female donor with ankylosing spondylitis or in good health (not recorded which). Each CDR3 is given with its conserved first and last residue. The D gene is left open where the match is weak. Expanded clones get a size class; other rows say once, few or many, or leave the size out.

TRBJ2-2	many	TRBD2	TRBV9	CASSVAGGGDTGELFF	TGTGCCAGCAGCGTAGCTGGCGGGGGAGACACCGGGGAGCTGTTTTTT
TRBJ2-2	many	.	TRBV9	CASSVARDTGELFF	TGTGCCAGCAGCGTAGCACGGGACACCGGGGAGCTGTTTTTT
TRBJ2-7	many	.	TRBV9	CASSVGIGTYIDEQYF	TGTGCCAGCAGCGTAGGGATCGGGACATACATCGACGAGCAGTACTTC
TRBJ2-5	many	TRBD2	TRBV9	CASSEGTSGGQETQYF	TGTGCCAGCAGCGAGGGGACTAGCGGGGGACAAGAGACCCAGTACTTC
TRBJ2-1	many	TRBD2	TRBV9	CASSPGAGTSGNNEQFF	TGTGCCAGCAGCCCCGGGGCGGGGACTAGCGGAAACAATGAGCAGTTCTTC
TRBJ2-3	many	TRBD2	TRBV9	CASSVSGTSGGTDTQYF	TGTGCCAGCAGCGTTTCCGGGACTAGCGGGGGCACAGATACGCAGTATTTT
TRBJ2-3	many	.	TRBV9	CASSPPTVTYTQYF	TGTGCCAGCAGCCCTCCGACAGTCACCTATACGCAGTATTTT
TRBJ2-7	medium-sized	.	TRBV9	CASSIRPDGLSSYEQYF	TGTGCCAGCAGCATAAGACCCGACGGACTGAGCTCCTACGAGCAGTACTTC
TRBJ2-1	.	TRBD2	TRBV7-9	CASSLGGGFSYNEQFF	TGTGCCAGCAGCTTAGGGGGGGGTTTCTCCTACAATGAGCAGTTCTTC
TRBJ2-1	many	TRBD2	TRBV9	CASSTQTSALEQFF	TGTGCCAGCAGCACCCAGACTAGCGCCCTTGAGCAGTTCTTC
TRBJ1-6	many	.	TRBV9	CASSADPGGDSPLHF	TGTGCCAGCAGCGCCGATCCTGGAGGGGATTCACCCCTCCACTTT
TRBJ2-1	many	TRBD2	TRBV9	CASSDLAGGGEQFF	TGTGCCAGCAGTGACCTAGCGGGGGGCGGTGAGCAGTTCTTC
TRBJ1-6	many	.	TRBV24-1	CATSDYNSPLHF	TGTGCCACCAGTGACTATAATTCACCCCTCCACTTT
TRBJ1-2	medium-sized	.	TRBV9	CASSVATGSPYGYTF	TGTGCCAGCAGCGTAGCTACGGGCAGCCCCTATGGCTACACCTTC
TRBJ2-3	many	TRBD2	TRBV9	CASSVEPAPGGTQYF	TGTGCCAGCAGCGTAGAGCCGGCTCCGGGGGGTACGCAGTATTTT
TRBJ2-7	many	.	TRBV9	CASSVGSEPYEQYF	TGTGCCAGCAGCGTAGGATCAGAGCCCTACGAGCAGTACTTC
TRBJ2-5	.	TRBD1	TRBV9	CASSAGDRGRLETQYF	TGTGCCAGCAGCGCTGGGGACAGGGGGCGCCTGGAGACCCAGTACTTC
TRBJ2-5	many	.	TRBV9	CASSVDLGEEAQYF	TGTGCCAGCAGCGTAGACCTAGGGGAGGAGGCCCAGTACTTC
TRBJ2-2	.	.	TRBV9	CASSVGFPNTGELFF	TGTGCCAGCAGCGTAGGGTTCCCGAACACCGGGGAGCTGTTTTTT
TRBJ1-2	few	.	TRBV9	CASSTQGLGGYTF	TGTGCCAGCAGCACTCAGGGGTTAGGAGGCTACACCTTC
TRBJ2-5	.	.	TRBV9	CASSVATGKGETQYF	TGTGCCAGCAGCGTAGCTACAGGGAAAGGGGAGACCCAGTACTTC
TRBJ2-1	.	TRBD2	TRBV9	CASSPQGRGGLNEQFF	TGTGCCAGCAGCCCTCAGGGGCGGGGGGGCCTCAATGAGCAGTTCTTC
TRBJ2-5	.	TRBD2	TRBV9	CASSASVGGETQYF	TGTGCCAGCAGCGCGAGCGTGGGGGGGGAGACCCAGTACTTC